The clone carrying this T cell receptor beta chain showed up just a few times. The antigen is unknown. Trimming removed 3 bases from V and 2 bases from J, with 15 bases in between. Per germline, CDR1 SQVTM and CDR2 ANQGSEA. The CDR3 extends over 15 amino acids. TCRdb redid the calling of the 5' RACE reads with MiXCR, one entry per CDR3 protein. The sample has about 49,000 distinct CDR3 sequences; 10% to 15% are singletons. These data originate in a study of early T cells in non-severe SARS-CoV-2 infection. Study-wide results and limits: The VDJdb matching leaned toward anti-spike CD8 responses and overlooked private and CD4 specificities.

Sequencing was done on a sample of whole blood. This rearrangement joins TRBV29-1 to TRBJ2-3, with D unresolved. The receptor's source is an adult who was a healthcare worker with PCR-confirmed SARS-CoV-2 infection or an uninfected control (not recorded which). CDR3 region: CSVEEQGKYTDTQYF. DNA of the CDR3: TGCAGCGTTGAGGAACAAGGGAAATACACAGATACGCAGTATTTT.